The clone carrying this T cell receptor beta chain appeared a few times. No antigen is known for it. It was by quantitative 5'-RACE with molecular barcodes that TCR beta libraries were made. TCRdb re-called the 5' RACE reads with MiXCR, one entry per CDR3 protein. The sample contains hundreds of thousands of distinct CDR3 sequences, 8% to 10% of which appear only once. The CDR3 consists of 15 residues. Germline V gene sequence: CDR1 SGHTA, CDR2 FQGNSA. The trim removed 2 bases at V and 5 bases at J, leaving 9 bases unmatched. This sample was taken from a study of CD8 T cells in ankylosing spondylitis. Overall study results and limits: Clones linked to the disease showed a CD8+ phenotype. They occurred at relatively low frequencies in peripheral blood. In reactive arthritis synovial fluid and blood, some motif variants had been reported before.

The receptor comes from a female donor with ankylosing spondylitis or in good health (not recorded which). The sample comprised blood, either unsorted or a sorted T cell fraction (not recorded which). This chain joins TRBV7-2 and TRBJ2-7; 7 nucleotides match TRBD1. DNA of the CDR3: TGTGCCAGCAGCTTAACCCTGACAGGGTTTGACGAGCAGTACTTC. The encoded protein is CASSLTLTGFDEQYF.